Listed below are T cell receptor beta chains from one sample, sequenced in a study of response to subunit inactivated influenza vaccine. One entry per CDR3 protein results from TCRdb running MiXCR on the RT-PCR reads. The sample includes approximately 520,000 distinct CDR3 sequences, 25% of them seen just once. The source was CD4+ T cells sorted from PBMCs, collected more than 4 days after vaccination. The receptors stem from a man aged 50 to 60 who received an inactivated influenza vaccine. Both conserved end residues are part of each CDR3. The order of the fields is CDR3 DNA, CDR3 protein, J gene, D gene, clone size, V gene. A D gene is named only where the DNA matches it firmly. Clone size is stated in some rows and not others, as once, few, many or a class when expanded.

cdr3_nt: TGTGCCAGCAGCCCTTTAGCGGGAGCGATGTTAGATACGCAGTATTTT
cdr3_aa: CASSPLAGAMLDTQYF
j_call: TRBJ2-3
d_call: TRBD2
clone_size: NA
v_call: TRBV7-9

cdr3_nt: TGCGCCAGCGGCTTGGGACAGTTGAACACTGAAGCTTTCTTT
cdr3_aa: CASGLGQLNTEAFF
j_call: TRBJ1-1
d_call: TRBD1
clone_size: NA
v_call: TRBV5-1

cdr3_nt: TGTGCCAGCAGCTTAACGACTGGAGGATATGAGCAGTTCTTC
cdr3_aa: CASSLTTGGYEQFF
j_call: TRBJ2-1
d_call: NA
clone_size: once
v_call: TRBV7-3

cdr3_nt: TGCGCCAGCAGCCAAGATGAGGCAGATTACTATGGCTACACCTTC
cdr3_aa: CASSQDEADYYGYTF
j_call: TRBJ1-2
d_call: NA
clone_size: few
v_call: TRBV4-3

cdr3_nt: TGTGCCAGCAGCCCAGGGCGGGGGGTCTCACAAGAGACCCAGTACTTC
cdr3_aa: CASSPGRGVSQETQYF
j_call: TRBJ2-5
d_call: TRBD2
clone_size: NA
v_call: TRBV7-2

cdr3_nt: TGTGCCAGCAGTGAATGGACGGATAATTCACCCCTCCACTTT
cdr3_aa: CASSEWTDNSPLHF
j_call: TRBJ1-6
d_call: NA
clone_size: NA
v_call: TRBV2

cdr3_nt: TGCAGTGCTAGACTCGGGGGTAGCAATCAGCCCCAGCATTTT
cdr3_aa: CSARLGGSNQPQHF
j_call: TRBJ1-5
d_call: NA
clone_size: NA
v_call: TRBV20-1

cdr3_nt: TGTGCCAGCTCACCGAGCGGGAGAAAGACCCAGTACTTC
cdr3_aa: CASSPSGRKTQYF
j_call: TRBJ2-5
d_call: TRBD2
clone_size: NA
v_call: TRBV18

cdr3_nt: TGCAGTGGGGCGGGAGACGAAAAACTGTTTTTT
cdr3_aa: CSGAGDEKLFF
j_call: TRBJ1-4
d_call: NA
clone_size: few
v_call: TRBV20-1

cdr3_nt: TGTGCCAGCACTTCGCACGGTCGGGCGGAGCAGTTCTTC
cdr3_aa: CASTSHGRAEQFF
j_call: TRBJ2-1
d_call: NA
clone_size: few
v_call: TRBV28